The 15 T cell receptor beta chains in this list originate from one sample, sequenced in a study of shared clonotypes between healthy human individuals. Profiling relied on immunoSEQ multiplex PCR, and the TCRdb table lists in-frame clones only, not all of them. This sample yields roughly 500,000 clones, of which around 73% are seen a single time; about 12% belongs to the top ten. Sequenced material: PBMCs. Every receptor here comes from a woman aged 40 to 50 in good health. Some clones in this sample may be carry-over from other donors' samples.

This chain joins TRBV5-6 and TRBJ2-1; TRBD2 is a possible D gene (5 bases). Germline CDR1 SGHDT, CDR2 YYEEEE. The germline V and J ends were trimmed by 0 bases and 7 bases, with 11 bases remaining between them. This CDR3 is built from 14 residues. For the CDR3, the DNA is TGTGCCAGCAGCTTGGGACTAAGAGAGAATGAGCAGTTCTTC. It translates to CASSLGLRENEQFF.

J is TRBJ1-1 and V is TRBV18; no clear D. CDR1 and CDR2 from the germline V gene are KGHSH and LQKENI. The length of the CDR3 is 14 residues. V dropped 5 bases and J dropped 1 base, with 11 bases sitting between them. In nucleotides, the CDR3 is TGTGCCAGCTCATTCCGGGTACAGAACACTGAAGCTTTCTTT. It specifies CASSFRVQNTEAFF.

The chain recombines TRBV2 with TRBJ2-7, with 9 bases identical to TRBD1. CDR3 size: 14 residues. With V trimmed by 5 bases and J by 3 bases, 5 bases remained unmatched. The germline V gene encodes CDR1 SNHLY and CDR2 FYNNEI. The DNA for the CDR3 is TGTGCCAGCAGTCTACAGGGGGCAGGCTACGAGCAGTACTTC. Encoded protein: CASSLQGAGYEQYF.

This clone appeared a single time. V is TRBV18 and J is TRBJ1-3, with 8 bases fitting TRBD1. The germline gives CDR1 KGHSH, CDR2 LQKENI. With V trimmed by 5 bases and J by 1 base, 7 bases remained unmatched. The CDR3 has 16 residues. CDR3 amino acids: CASSSDRVVSGNTIYF. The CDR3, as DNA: TGTGCCAGCTCATCGGACAGGGTAGTATCTGGAAACACCATATATTTT.

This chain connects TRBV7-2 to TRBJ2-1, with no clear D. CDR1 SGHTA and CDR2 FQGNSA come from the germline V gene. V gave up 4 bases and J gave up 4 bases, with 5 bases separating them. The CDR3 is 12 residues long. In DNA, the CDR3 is TGTGCCAGCAGCTCTAATTACAATGAGCAGTTCTTC. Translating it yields CASSSNYNEQFF.

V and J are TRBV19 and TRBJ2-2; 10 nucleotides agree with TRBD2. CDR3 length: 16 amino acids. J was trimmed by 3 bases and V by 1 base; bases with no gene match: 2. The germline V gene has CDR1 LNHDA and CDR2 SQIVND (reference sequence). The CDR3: CASSIVSGRYTGELFF. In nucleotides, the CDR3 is TGTGCCAGTAGTATAGTTAGCGGGAGGTACACCGGGGAGCTGTTTTTT.

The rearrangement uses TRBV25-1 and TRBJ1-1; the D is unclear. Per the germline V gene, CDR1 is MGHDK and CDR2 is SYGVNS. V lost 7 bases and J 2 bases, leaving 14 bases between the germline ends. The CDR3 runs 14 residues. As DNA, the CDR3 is TGTGCCAGCAACCCCGGACGGGGAAACACTGAAGCTTTCTTT. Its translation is CASNPGRGNTEAFF.

CDR3 coding DNA: TGTGCCAGCAGCCGGACAGGAGGCAATCAGCCCCAGCATTTT. This encodes CASSRTGGNQPQHF. The V call is TRBV6-1, the J call TRBJ1-5; 7 positions match TRBD1. Germline V gives CDR1 MNHNS, CDR2 SASEGT. V gave up 6 bases and J gave up 2 bases; unmatched junction bases: 4. This CDR3 spans 14 amino acids.

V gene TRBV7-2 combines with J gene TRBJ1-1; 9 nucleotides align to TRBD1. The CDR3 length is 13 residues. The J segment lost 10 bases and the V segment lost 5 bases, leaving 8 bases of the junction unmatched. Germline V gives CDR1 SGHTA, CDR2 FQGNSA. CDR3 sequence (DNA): TGTGCCAGCAGCACAATGCCGGGACAGGGAGCTTTCTTT. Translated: CASSTMPGQGAFF.

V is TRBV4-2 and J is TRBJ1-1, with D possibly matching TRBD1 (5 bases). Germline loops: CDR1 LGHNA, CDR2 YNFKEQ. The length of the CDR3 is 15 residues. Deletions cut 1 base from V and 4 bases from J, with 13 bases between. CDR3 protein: CASSQGLGGPTEAFF. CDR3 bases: TGTGCCAGCAGCCAAGGACTGGGGGGTCCCACTGAAGCTTTCTTT.

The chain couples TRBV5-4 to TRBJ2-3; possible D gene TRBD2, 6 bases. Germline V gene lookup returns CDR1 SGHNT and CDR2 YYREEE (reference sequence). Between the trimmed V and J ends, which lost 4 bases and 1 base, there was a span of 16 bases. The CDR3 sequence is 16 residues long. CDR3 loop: CASSPGGASGTDTQYF. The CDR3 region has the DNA TGTGCCAGCAGCCCTGGCGGGGCCTCGGGCACAGATACGCAGTATTTT.

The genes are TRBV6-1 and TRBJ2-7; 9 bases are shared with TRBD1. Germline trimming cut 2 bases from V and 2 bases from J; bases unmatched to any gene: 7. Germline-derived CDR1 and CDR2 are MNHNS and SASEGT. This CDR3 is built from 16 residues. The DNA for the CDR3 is TGTGCCAGCAGTGAATCACAGGGGGCTTCCGCCTACGAGCAGTACTTC. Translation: CASSESQGASAYEQYF.

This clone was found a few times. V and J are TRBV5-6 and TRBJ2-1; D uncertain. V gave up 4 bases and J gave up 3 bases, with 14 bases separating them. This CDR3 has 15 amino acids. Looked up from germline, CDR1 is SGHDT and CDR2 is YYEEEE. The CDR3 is CASSHDLDHYNEQFF. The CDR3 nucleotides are TGTGCCAGCAGCCATGACTTGGATCACTACAATGAGCAGTTCTTC.

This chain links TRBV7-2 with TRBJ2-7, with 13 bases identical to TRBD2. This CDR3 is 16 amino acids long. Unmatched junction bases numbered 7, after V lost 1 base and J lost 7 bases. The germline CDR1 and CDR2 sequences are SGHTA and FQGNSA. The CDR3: CASSLEGLAGVGEQYF. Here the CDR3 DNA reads TGTGCCAGCAGCTTAGAAGGACTAGCGGGAGTTGGTGAGCAGTACTTC.

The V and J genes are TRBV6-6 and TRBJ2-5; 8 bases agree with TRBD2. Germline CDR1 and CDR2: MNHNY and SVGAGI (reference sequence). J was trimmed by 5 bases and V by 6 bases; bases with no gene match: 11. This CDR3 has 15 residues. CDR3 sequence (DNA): TGTGCCAGCAGCCCGCGGAGCGGGAGCGGTGAGACCCAGTACTTC. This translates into CASSPRSGSGETQYF.